This T cell receptor (beta chain) was found in a study of blood T cell repertoires in COVID-19. Per the original data handling: Researchers report that nucleated cell counts were estimated from reference gene primer amplification. TCRdb's copy holds only in-frame clones and misses some; the assay was immunoSEQ multiplex PCR. That table supplies the V and J calls and clone size; D and trimming were determined from the DNA. Among under 400,000 clones, almost 90% were seen once, and the ten largest hold approximately 0.97%. CDR3 size: 20 residues. Specimen: PBMCs or T cells enriched from blood (not recorded which). The chain is built from TRBV21-1 and TRBJ2-1; TRBD2 is the table's D call and was not checked against the DNA. TRBV21-1 constitutes a pseudogene. This TCR derives from a woman aged 25 to 45 who had been exposed to COVID-19. The CDR3 here is CASSKIRTSGRGNSYNEQFF. As DNA, the CDR3 is TGTGCCAGCAGCAAGATAAGGACTAGCGGGAGGGGGAATTCCTACAATGAGCAGTTCTTC.